This T cell receptor beta chain was documented in a study of blood T cell repertoires in COVID-19. Those who participated ranged in age from about 18 to 95 years and resided in 24 US areas. Each participant's cohort was designated according to participant-reported clinical history. The table came from immunoSEQ multiplex PCR; TCRdb's copy has only in-frame clones and leaves some out. Found here are 150,000 to 200,000 clones, about 88% of them singletons; the top ten hold about 6.5%. The ends were cut back, 5 bases at V and 5 bases at J, with 16 bases in the middle. From germline, CDR1 is MNHEY and CDR2 SVGEGT. The CDR3 sequence is 15 residues long.

Source material: PBMCs or T cells enriched from blood (not recorded which). The chain couples TRBV6-2 or TRBV6-3 to TRBJ1-5; D uncertain. The source is a woman between 50 and 59 years old who had recovered from COVID-19. The CDR3 reads CASSRGYPRDQPQHF. The CDR3 coding sequence is TGTGCCAGCAGTCGGGGATACCCTCGGGATCAGCCCCAGCATTTT.